The 2 T cell receptor beta chains reported below all come from one sample, sequenced in a study of T-cell reconstitution after alpha-beta-depleted transplantation in children. Unique molecular identifiers were incorporated when the TCRbeta library was constructed. One entry per CDR3 protein, called by TCRdb with MiXCR from the PCR reads. The sample holds 170,000 or so distinct CDR3 sequences, about 6.3% seen once. The source material was PBMCs from the stem cell graft donor, sampled from the stem cell graft. The receptors were gathered from a human donor who donated a stem cell graft to a child with Wiskott-Aldrich syndrome.

This clonotype occurred many times. The V call is TRBV29-1, the J call TRBJ2-3; D is unresolved. Trimming shortened V by 2 bases and J by 3 bases, and 9 bases separated the two germline ends. This CDR3 is built from 13 residues. Looked up from germline, CDR1 is SQVTM and CDR2 is ANQGSEA. This chain's CDR3 is CSVERQPTDTQYF. In nucleotides, the CDR3 is TGCAGCGTTGAACGGCAGCCAACAGATACGCAGTATTTT.

This clonotype was detected a few times. V usage is TRBV5-1 and J usage is TRBJ2-7, with 8 bases fitting TRBD2. This CDR3 contains 14 residues. CDR1 is SGHRS and CDR2 is YFSETQ in the germline V gene. V shed 4 bases, J shed 6 bases, and the junction held 9 bases outside the gene matches. The CDR3 sequence: CASSPTGGPGEQYF. CDR3 nucleotide sequence: TGCGCCAGCAGCCCCACGGGAGGGCCGGGCGAGCAGTACTTC.